This T cell receptor beta chain was profiled in a study of blood T cell repertoires in COVID-19. Study information: Acute and convalescent COVID-19 samples came from the United States, Italy and Spain. T cells, B-cell-depleted T cells, or PBMCs provided the cDNA or gDNA that served as material.

How the authors handled the data: Researchers report that nucleated cell counts were estimated from reference gene primer amplification. The data were produced by immunoSEQ multiplex PCR, yet TCRdb's version contains in-frame clones alone and is incomplete. From that table come the V and J calls and clone size; the DNA was used to work out D and trimming. The sample records around 150,000 clones, about 93% being singletons. The CDR3 totals 13 residues. V dropped 5 bases and J dropped 6; count of bases not matched to a gene: 6. The germline gives CDR1 GTSNPN, CDR2 SVGIG (reference sequence). The chain combines TRBV30 with TRBJ1-1, with 10 bases aligning to TRBD1. The source material was peripheral blood. This clonotype originated in a woman aged 45-65 years with acute or convalescent COVID-19. The CDR3 coding sequence is TGTGCCTGGTGGGGACAGGGGAGAGCTGAAGCTTTCTTT. Its translation is CAWWGQGRAEAFF.